This TCR beta chain is from a study of control samples from healthy donors and cancer patients. CDR3 length: 20 residues. Produced via immunoSEQ multiplex PCR; TCRdb's table is partial and in-frame only. The sample yields 100,000 to 130,000 clones, 82% seen once. The receptor comes from a man aged 18 to 29 in good health. Sequenced: blood. The rearrangement joins TRBV21-1 to TRBJ1-3; TRBD1, the table's D call, was not compared with the DNA. TRBV21-1 is labeled a pseudogene. CDR3 protein: CASSKVLGTGRTGEGNTIYF. DNA for the CDR3: TGTGCCAGCAGCAAAGTTTTAGGGACAGGGCGAACAGGGGAGGGAAACACCATATATTTT.